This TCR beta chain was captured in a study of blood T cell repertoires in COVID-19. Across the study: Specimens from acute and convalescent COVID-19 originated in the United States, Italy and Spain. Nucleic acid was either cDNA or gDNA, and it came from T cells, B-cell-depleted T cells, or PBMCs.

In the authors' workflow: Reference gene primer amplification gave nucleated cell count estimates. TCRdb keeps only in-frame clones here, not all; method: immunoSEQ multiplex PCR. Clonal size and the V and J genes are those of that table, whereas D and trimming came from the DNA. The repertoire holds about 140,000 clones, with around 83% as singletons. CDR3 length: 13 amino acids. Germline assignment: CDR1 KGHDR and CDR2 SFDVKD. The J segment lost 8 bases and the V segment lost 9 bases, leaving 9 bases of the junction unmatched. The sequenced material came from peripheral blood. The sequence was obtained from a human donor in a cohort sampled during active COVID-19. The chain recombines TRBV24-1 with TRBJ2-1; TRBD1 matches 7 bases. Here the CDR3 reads CATEETGLDEQFF. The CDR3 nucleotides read TGTGCCACCGAGGAGACAGGGCTTGATGAGCAGTTCTTC.